The 9 T cell receptor beta chains below were found in one sample sequenced in a study of a mutant IDH1 vaccine in newly diagnosed glioma. These receptors are not linked to any known antigen. The time point here: week 11, during vaccination. A single vaccine dose contained 300 ug of mutant IDH1 20-mer peptide, and topical imiquimod was used with it. Data came from immunoSEQ multiplex PCR; TCRdb stores just in-frame clones and leaves some out. The sample holds some 130,000 clones, 80% seen once. This sample comprised PBMCs, obtained from a glioma patient whose treatment included an IDH1 peptide vaccine. These receptors all stem from a man in his forties with glioma.

The gene calls are TRBV5-4 and TRBJ1-6; possibly TRBD1 for D (6 bases). The V and J ends lost 3 bases and 7 bases respectively, with 11 bases between them. Germline lookup yields CDR1 SGHNT and CDR2 YYREEE (reference sequence). The CDR3 contains 14 residues. This CDR3 reads CASSWGDINSPLHF. DNA of the CDR3: TGTGCCAGCAGCTGGGGGGACATAAATTCACCCCTCCACTTT.

This clone has a handful of counts. The chain carries TRBV28 and TRBJ1-4, with no clear D. The CDR3 runs to 16 residues. Trimming removed 0 bases at V and 0 bases at J, with 8 bases between. Germline V gene data show CDR1 as MDHEN and CDR2 as SYDVKM. The CDR3 sequence is CASSLWDFATNEKLFF. The CDR3 region has the DNA TGTGCCAGCAGTTTATGGGACTTTGCAACTAATGAAAAACTGTTTTTT.

The chain employs TRBV6-5 and TRBJ1-6; TRBD1 is a possible D gene (5 bases). V was trimmed by 0 bases and J by 10 bases, leaving 16 bases between them. The CDR3 is made up of 16 amino acids. CDR1 is MNHEY, CDR2 SVGAGI, per germline. The CDR3 reads CASSYSRAGYNSPLHF. The CDR3 DNA follows: TGTGCCAGCAGTTACTCGAGGGCAGGGTACAACTCACCCCTCCACTTT.

Only a few counts were recorded for this clone. The chain links TRBV10-1 to TRBJ1-5; D not certain. This CDR3 spans 13 amino acids. Between the trimmed V and J ends, which lost 2 bases and 3 bases, there was a span of 5 bases. Germline V gene data show CDR1 as WNHNN and CDR2 as SYGVQD (reference sequence). As DNA, the CDR3 is TGCGCCAGCAGTGAGGGCCTCAATCAGCCCCAGCATTTT. This translates into CASSEGLNQPQHF.

V is TRBV6-1 and J is TRBJ2-7, with a weak D call TRBD1 (7 bases). V lost 6 bases and J 7 bases, leaving 16 bases between the germline ends. The CDR3 spans 13 residues. Germline V lookup: CDR1 MNHNS, CDR2 SASEGT. The CDR3 DNA follows: TGTGCCAGCAGCAAAGGGGGGACAGCTGAGCAGTACTTC. Amino acid sequence: CASSKGGTAEQYF.

The rearrangement joins TRBV30 to TRBJ1-6; no reliable D call. The length of the CDR3 is 18 residues. Trimming pared 1 base from V and 4 bases from J, leaving 20 bases between. Germline V gene data show CDR1 as GTSNPN and CDR2 as SVGIG (reference sequence). In DNA, the CDR3 is TGTGCCTGGAGTGGCCGGCAAATCACTACCTCGTATAATTCACCCCTCCACTTT. This codes for CAWSGRQITTSYNSPLHF.

The rearrangement joins TRBV14 to TRBJ1-1, with 8 nucleotides matching TRBD1. CDR1 and CDR2 from the germline V gene are SGHDN and FVKESK. V lost 3 bases, J lost 6 bases, and 6 bases stayed unmatched. This CDR3 spans 14 amino acids. This chain's CDR3 is CASSHKTGVPEAFF. CDR3 coding DNA: TGTGCCAGCAGCCATAAGACAGGGGTCCCTGAAGCTTTCTTT.

The J gene is TRBJ1-5, the V gene TRBV19; TRBD1 agrees at 8 bases. The germline V gene has CDR1 LNHDA and CDR2 SQIVND (reference sequence). This CDR3 has 16 residues. The J segment lost 6 bases and the V segment lost 3 bases, leaving 10 bases of the junction unmatched. The CDR3 DNA reads TGTGCCAGTAGTATTTTGAACAGGGGGGCGAGTCAGCCCCAGCATTTT. Its protein product is CASSILNRGASQPQHF.

The chain is built from TRBV5-1 and TRBJ1-5, with D hard to call. This CDR3 region has 15 residues. Germline values: CDR1 SGHRS, CDR2 YFSETQ. Trimming removed 0 bases from V and 4 bases from J, with 11 bases in between. CDR3: CASSLAGLGNQPQHF. The CDR3 region has the DNA TGCGCCAGCAGCTTGGCCGGTCTAGGAAATCAGCCCCAGCATTTT.